This T cell receptor beta chain was captured in a study of cytotoxic CD8 clonotypes in ibrutinib-treated CLL. Overall study context: The study recorded mean values of around 250,000 productive templates and under 100,000 productive rearrangements per sample. Findings of the study overall: Contraction or stability on treatment was seen for public clonotypes, which were uncommon. Clonality was higher at ibrutinib response and returned toward baseline at progression.

Frozen PBMC stocks contributed 2 to 2.5 micrograms of genomic DNA to the TCR beta libraries. As regards this clone: The antigen is not known.

Assay used: immunoSEQ multiplex PCR; TCRdb lists only in-frame clones, some missing. The sample shows 250,000 to 350,000 clones, around 77% of them seen only once. The specimen comprised PBMCs, sampled at disease progression, from a patient treated with ibrutinib. This TCR was recovered from a human donor with chronic lymphocytic leukemia.

CDR3 DNA: TGCGCCAGCAGTTTCGATTGGGATGGCTACACCTTC. Translated, it gives CASSFDWDGYTF. The V call is TRBV5-1, the J call TRBJ1-2, with unresolved D. Trimming stripped 5 bases from V and 6 bases from J, with 11 bases between. Germline V gene data show CDR1 as SGHRS and CDR2 as YFSETQ. CDR3 length equals 12 residues.